Presented here are 19 T cell receptor beta chains from one specimen sequenced in a study of metastatic and nonmetastatic thyroid tumors. No patient had received any treatment before thyroid surgery. TCRdb re-clonotyped the PCR reads through MiXCR. The data show about 39,000 clones, around 10% seen once. The sample taken for sequencing was blood. The receptors derive from a male donor with papillary thyroid cancer or a benign thyroid nodule (not recorded which). Some clones in this sample may be carry-over from other donors' samples.

In this sample, this clone turned up a few times. Given the absence of the conserved phenylalanine or tryptophan at the CDR3 end, a read error is likely. The chain recombines TRBV27 with TRBJ2-2; D possibly corresponds to TRBD2 (6 bases). The germline gives CDR1 MNHEY, CDR2 SMNVEV (reference sequence). V was pared by 7 bases and J by 3 bases, with 18 bases between. This CDR3 region has 16 residues. CDR3 coding DNA: TGTGCCAGCACCCCCGCGGGGCTTTTACACACCGGGGAGCTGTTTCTT. It is translated as CASTPAGLLHTGELFL.

In its sample, this clone was seen many times. CDR3 protein: CASSLDPDGFQPQHF. DNA for the CDR3: TGTGCCAGCAGCTTAGATCCCGACGGATTCCAACCCCAGCATTTT. The chain carries TRBV11-2 and TRBJ1-5; D gene ambiguous. Trimming removed 0 bases from V and 10 bases from J, with 16 bases in between. The CDR3 totals 15 residues. Germline-derived CDR1 and CDR2 are SGHAT and FQNNGV.

By proportion, this clone is medium-sized. V usage is TRBV28 and J usage is TRBJ2-7; no definite D call. Deletions cut 2 bases from V and 0 bases from J, with 5 bases between. Germline lookup yields CDR1 MDHEN and CDR2 SYDVKM. The CDR3 loop spans 13 amino acids. The CDR3 loop is CASSLPYSYEQYF. The CDR3 bases are TGTGCCAGCAGTTTACCCTACTCCTACGAGCAGTACTTC.

DNA of the CDR3: TGTGCCAGCAGCTTAAGGGCGGGAAGCTCCTACAATGAGCAGTTCTTC. This gives the protein CASSLRAGSSYNEQFF. This chain links TRBV9 with TRBJ2-1; tentative D call: TRBD2 (6 bases). V was cut by 4 bases and J by 0 bases, with 14 bases left in between. The CDR3 runs 16 residues. Germline V gene lookup returns CDR1 SGDLS and CDR2 YYNGEE.

About this clone: A read error is possible here, since a much larger clone lies one base away. This chain joins TRBV4-1 and TRBJ2-3; 11 bases agree with TRBD1. The CDR3 runs to 17 residues. Germline V gives CDR1 MGHRA, CDR2 YSYEKL. V lost 7 bases and J lost 6; bases outside the gene matches: 15. DNA for the CDR3: TGCGCCAGCATCCGGTTAGAGGGACAGGGGGTAGGCGATACGCAGTATTTT. Translating it yields CASIRLEGQGVGDTQYF.

This clone has at least ten counts. The DNA of the CDR3 is TGTGCCATCAGTGAGTCGACAGCTGAGCAGTTCTTC. Amino acids: CAISESTAEQFF. This rearrangement joins TRBV10-3 to TRBJ2-1; possibly TRBD1 for D (5 bases). V was pared by 0 bases and J by 9 bases, with 6 bases between. The CDR3 extends over 12 amino acids. Germline lookup yields CDR1 ENHRY and CDR2 SYGVKD.

A single count supports this clone. The gene calls are TRBV20-1 and TRBJ1-5; D remains ambiguous. CDR3 length: 13 residues. With 5 bases removed from V and 4 bases from J, the gap between germline ends came to 12 bases. Looked up from germline, CDR1 is DFQATT and CDR2 is SNEGSKA (reference sequence). The CDR3: CSAPFEPNQPQHF. The CDR3 DNA reads as TGCAGTGCTCCTTTTGAACCTAATCAGCCCCAGCATTTT.

The chain has TRBV19 and TRBJ2-1, with TRBD2 identical over 10 bases. This CDR3 comprises 16 residues. Germline CDR1 reads LNHDA; CDR2 reads SQIVND (reference sequence). The ends lost 3 bases at V and 9 bases at J; junction bases unmatched: 11. The CDR3 nucleotides are TGTGCCAGTAGTATCAATTATCCAGCGGGAGGGGGTGAGCAGTTCTTC. Translated, it gives CASSINYPAGGGEQFF.

This clone is judged medium-sized (0.01 to 0.1%). V gene TRBV28 combines with J gene TRBJ2-7; the D is unclear. Germline assignment: CDR1 MDHEN and CDR2 SYDVKM. The CDR3 length is 12 residues. V was pared by 5 bases and J by 9 bases, with 14 bases between. The CDR3 DNA follows: TGTGCCAGCAGTCTAGACCAGAGTAGGCAGTACTTC. This encodes CASSLDQSRQYF.

This clone was seen repeatedly, ten times or more. The rearrangement links TRBV15 to TRBJ2-3; 7 positions agree with TRBD2. Germline V lookup: CDR1 LNHNV, CDR2 YYDKDF (reference sequence). The CDR3 extends over 21 amino acids. V shed 0 bases, J shed 6 bases, and the junction held 24 bases outside the gene matches. This CDR3 reads CATSRDGYSQLREPSRDTQYF. The CDR3, as DNA: TGTGCCACCAGCAGAGATGGTTACAGCCAGCTGCGGGAGCCCTCGCGGGATACGCAGTATTTT.

This chain connects TRBV13 to TRBJ2-2, with 9 bases lining up with TRBD2. There are 15 residues in the CDR3. The germline gives CDR1 PRHDT, CDR2 FYEKMQ (reference sequence). J gave up 6 bases and V 9 bases, and 11 bases lay outside the gene matches. The CDR3 bases are TGTGCCAGTAGCCCGCGGGGGGGCCACCCCGGGGAGCTGTTTTTT. Amino acids: CASSPRGGHPGELFF.

By its share, this clone is medium-sized. The J gene is TRBJ2-7, the V gene TRBV28; 10 positions match TRBD2. V was clipped by 6 bases and J by 3 bases; unmatched bases: 5. Looked up from germline, CDR1 is MDHEN and CDR2 is SYDVKM. The CDR3 is made up of 14 amino acids. The CDR3 bases are TGTGCCAGCAGCCCTAGCGGGAGTAACTACGAGCAGTACTTC. Encoded protein: CASSPSGSNYEQYF. Together with reference TRBV28 and TRBJ2-7, the CDR3 gives the full variable domain: DVKVTQSSRYLVKRTGEKVFLECVQDMDHENMFWYRQDPGLGLRLIYFSYDVKMKEKGDIPEGYSVSREKKERFSLILESASTNQTSMYLCASSPSGSNYEQYFGPGTRLTVT.

This clone has ten or more counts. This chain connects TRBV4-3 to TRBJ1-2; TRBD1 is a possible D gene (6 bases). V lost 4 bases to trimming and J lost 2 bases, with 11 bases between them. The CDR3 extends over 14 amino acids. Germline V gene sequence: CDR1 LGHNA, CDR2 YSLEER. CDR3 nucleotide sequence: TGCGCCAGCAGCCCGTTCACAGGGAACTATGGCTACACCTTC. Protein: CASSPFTGNYGYTF.

At least ten counts were recorded for this clone. The chain employs TRBV7-2 and TRBJ1-3; the D gene is possibly TRBD1 (5 bases). The CDR3 is made up of 14 amino acids. The germline V gene has CDR1 SGHTA and CDR2 FQGNSA. Trimming shortened V by 0 bases and J by 7 bases, and 10 bases separated the two germline ends. CDR3 nucleotides: TGTGCCAGCAGCTTAGCTTATAAGGGGAACACCATATATTTT. Encoded protein: CASSLAYKGNTIYF.

Notes on this clone: One end of the junction is discordant with germline, which a read error may explain. The chain joins TRBV19 to TRBJ2-7; no firm D call. CDR3 length: 14 amino acids. Germline V CDR1 and CDR2: LNHDA, SQIVND (reference sequence). DNA of the CDR3: TGTGCCAGTAGTATCGGCGGCGGTTCCTACGGGCAGTACTTC. Translating it yields CASSIGGGSYGQYF.

This clone appeared many times. The chain recombines TRBV5-1 with TRBJ2-1; 8 positions agree with TRBD2. Trimming at V came to 4 bases and at J to 4 bases, leaving 7 bases not matched to a gene. Germline CDR1 SGHRS, CDR2 YFSETQ. The CDR3 contains 15 residues. The CDR3 DNA follows: TGCGCCAGCAGCCCCGGGGGGGGGCTATACAATGAGCAGTTCTTC. Protein sequence: CASSPGGGLYNEQFF.

This clone was observed a handful of times. This may arise from a read error, as a much more abundant clone is one base away. The V call is TRBV19, the J call TRBJ2-1, with D unclear. Per the germline V gene, CDR1 is LNHDA and CDR2 is SQIVND (reference sequence). V was clipped by 3 bases and J by 9 bases, with 0 bases between them. This CDR3 is 9 amino acids long. The CDR3 bases are TGTGCCAGTAGTATTGAGCAGTTCTTC. The encoded protein is CASSIEQFF.

This clone was detected ten times or more. The chain uses TRBV20-1 and TRBJ1-2, with a tentative D call TRBD1 (5 bases). Trimming took off 0 bases at V and 5 bases at J, with 16 bases between the two ends. Germline V lookup: CDR1 DFQATT, CDR2 SNEGSKA (reference sequence). This CDR3 is 15 amino acids long. CDR3 in DNA: TGCAGTGCTAGAGACGCTAAAGCTAAGGGGTATGGCTACACCTTC. Its translation is CSARDAKAKGYGYTF.

This clone was observed at least ten times. The chain has TRBV5-6 and TRBJ1-1; 8 positions agree with TRBD1. CDR1 and CDR2 from the germline V gene are SGHDT and YYEEEE. The trim removed 0 bases at V and 6 bases at J, leaving 4 bases unmatched. This CDR3 region has 14 residues. CDR3 nucleotide sequence: TGTGCCAGCAGCTTGGTGGGACAGGAGGCTGAAGCTTTCTTT. The encoded protein is CASSLVGQEAEAFF. The whole variable domain, filled in from reference TRBV5-6 and TRBJ1-1, reads DAGVTQSPTHLIKTRGQQVTLRCSPKSGHDTVSWYQQALGQGPQFIFQYYEEEERQRGNFPDRFSGHQFPNYSSELNVNALLLGDSALYLCASSLVGQEAEAFFGQGTRLTVV.